This TCR beta chain appears in the sequencing data of a study of T cell responses to AZD1222 COVID-19 vaccine (dated by TCRdb to about 2021). Study-level background: AZD1222 recipients with second doses at about 4 weeks or about 12 weeks were pooled, because spike-specific TCR depth and breadth did not differ between schedules. Trial participants were enrolled by age into 18-55, 56-69 and 70-plus year subgroups, with around 150, 28 and 57 TCR-sequenced participants respectively. A total of 230 to 250 trial participants underwent TCR sequencing, of whom 200 to 220 received two doses of AZD1222 and around 25 received two doses of the MenACWY control vaccine.

Looking up the germline V gene yields CDR1 ENHRY and CDR2 SYGVKD. Ends trimmed: V by 4 bases, J by 4 bases; bases unmatched to a gene: 10. The CDR3 sequence holds 16 residues, the cysteine and phenylalanine included. The sequence is cut down to CDR3 DNA, 48 bases in frame from base 1. Results and caveats for the whole study, not just this receptor: The whole spike protein was spanned by vaccine-associated CD4 TCRs, and dominant responses were seen in regions 160-218 and 743-854. No day 14 peak-response samples were available, so repertoires were characterized only after the peak T cell response. Most participants were white British and females outnumbered males, and the authors suggested that clonal diversity may have been underestimated. Conclusions about previously exposed vaccinees are limited, since just five to seven AZD1222 recipients were seropositive for SARS-CoV-2 at baseline. After two AZD1222 doses, spike-specific TCR breadth and depth were significantly higher than at day 0 and than in MenACWY recipients. In the small 56-69-year group, the increase in depth fell short of significance, most likely because of low power. Reportedly, almost half of the unique spike-specific TCRs recognized epitopes lying outside the regions that are mutated in the B.1.351 and B.1.1.7 variants.

The time point tag for this specimen amounts to: baseline before first vaccination. Vaccinee samples came from UK trials COV001 and COV002, including a single-blind randomized controlled phase 2/3 trial of AZD1222 (ChAdOx1 nCoV-19) in healthy adults. For TCRbeta chain sequencing, PBMC samples were collected from trial participants at day 0 and at day 28 after the second dose. The CDR3 regions of human TCRbeta chains were analyzed by immunosequencing. Per the source publication's procedure: Repertoire TCRs were checked for matches against a reference library of SARS-CoV-2-specific TCRs that had been generated using the MIRA antigen-specificity platform. Breadth was defined as the fraction of unique TCRs that were SARS-CoV-2-associated. Depth was defined as the fraction of total T cells that were SARS-CoV-2-associated. Using the MIRA data, each spike-specific TCR was mapped to the spike region that the TCR reacts to and placed in a CD4 or CD8 class. Log10-transformed breadth and depth values were compared by one-way ANOVA with Sidak's multiple comparisons tests. The table comes from immuneACCESS by way of TCRdb, which keeps in-frame sequences with V and J called. Part of the clones is missing from these tables; in studies checked, under half for an unresolved V gene and the rest for unknown reasons. D and trimming come from the DNA, and the V and J calls and clone size come from that table. Here the sample has about 170,000 clones; around nine tenths occur a single time. The top ten hold about 1.6% of the sample.

Concerning this clone: Its antigen remains unidentified. Base qualities were left out, and no much larger clone turns up one base away.

The specimen was peripheral blood, collected on day 0 of AZD1222 vaccination. The receptor's source is an adult in good health. Recombination linked TRBV10-3 to TRBJ2-7, and 10 bases in between align with TRBD1. The DNA sequence is TGTGCCATCAGTGGGCACCGGGACAGGGGTGGGTACGAGCAGTACTTC. Translated, this is CAISGHRDRGGYEQYF.